Listed here is a single T cell receptor (beta chain). Its antigen is currently unknown. This sample was included in a study of T cell repertoires in cytomegalovirus infection. Background on the study: TCR beta signatures that were public indicated CMV infection and matching HLA type.

TCRdb re-derived calls from the reads in MiXCR, one entry per CDR3 protein. The sample includes more than 250,000 distinct CDR3 sequences, about 13% of them seen just once. Overall study findings and caveats: Adding up the frequency of public TCR beta families identified people who carried CMV plus the relevant HLA. HLA-C-restricted CMV clonotypes gave the most frequent clonotype in two of eight donors.

Deletions cut 0 bases from V and 16 bases from J, with 13 bases between. Germline CDR1 SQVTM, CDR2 ANQGSEA. The CDR3 runs 11 residues. The chain carries TRBV29-1 and TRBJ2-1; D might be TRBD1 (6 bases). Sequenced material: PBMCs. This sequence was found in a human donor in good health (CMV status not recorded). Some clones in this sample may be carry-over from other donors' samples. CDR3 DNA: TGCAGCGTTGAAGAGGGGCAGGGGCAATTCTTC. Translated: CSVEEGQGQFF.